Following are 29 T cell receptor beta chains from one sample sequenced in a study of response to subunit inactivated influenza vaccine. TCRdb re-derived calls from the RT-PCR reads in MiXCR, one entry per CDR3 protein. The data show approximately 500,000 distinct CDR3 sequences, 10% to 15% seen once. This sample comprised PBMCs from blood, obtained around seven weeks after vaccination. These TCRs come from a man aged 45-60 years who received an inactivated influenza vaccine.

The sample holds many counts of this clonotype. J is TRBJ1-1 and V is TRBV4-3, with no clear D. Trimming left V 3 bases short and J 0 bases short, with 20 bases between. This CDR3 has 18 amino acids. Germline V gene sequence: CDR1 LGHNA, CDR2 YSLEER. The CDR3 coding sequence is TGCGCCAGCAGCCACCGATGGGGTAAAGCGGCCGTGAACACTGAAGCTTTCTTT. The encoded protein is CASSHRWGKAAVNTEAFF.

This clonotype was seen more than once but under ten times. The genes are TRBV5-1 and TRBJ1-1; tentative D call: TRBD1 (6 bases). The CDR3 totals 14 residues. Trimming took off 1 base at V and 7 bases at J, with 14 bases between the two ends. CDR1 is SGHRS and CDR2 is YFSETQ in the germline V gene. The chain's CDR3 is CASSLNRVDDEAFF. CDR3 sequence (DNA): TGCGCCAGCAGCTTGAACAGGGTAGATGATGAAGCTTTCTTT.

V is TRBV20-1 and J is TRBJ1-2, with TRBD1 matching over 7 bases. J lost 4 bases, V lost 7 bases, and 6 bases had no gene match. The CDR3 has 12 amino acids. Germline V gives CDR1 DFQATT, CDR2 SNEGSKA (reference sequence). The CDR3 protein is CSGRGRPYGYTF. The DNA of the CDR3 is TGCAGTGGTAGGGGGCGCCCCTATGGCTACACCTTC.

This clonotype was detected only a few times. The V gene is TRBV27, the J gene TRBJ2-2; D gene uncertain. V shed 5 bases and J shed 2 bases, with 12 bases lying between them. The CDR3 is 15 amino acids. From germline, CDR1 is MNHEY and CDR2 SMNVEV (reference sequence). The chain's CDR3 is CASSPIGPNTGELFF. The CDR3, as DNA: TGTGCCAGCAGTCCGATCGGGCCAAACACCGGGGAGCTGTTTTTT.

The DNA of the CDR3 is TGTGCCAGCAGCTTTAGTGGTCGGGTACTCCCCAATGAGCAGTTCTTC. This encodes CASSFSGRVLPNEQFF. The chain links TRBV7-9 to TRBJ2-1; D is unclear. This CDR3 has 16 residues. Germline-derived CDR1 and CDR2 are SEHNR and FQNEAQ (reference sequence). Trimming shortened V by 3 bases and J by 6 bases, and 18 bases separated the two germline ends.

This clonotype was recorded a few times. This chain joins TRBV6-2 or TRBV6-3 and TRBJ2-2, with 7 nucleotides matching TRBD1. Germline CDR1 reads MNHEY; CDR2 reads SVGEGT. CDR3 length: 14 residues. V lost 5 bases, J lost 4 bases, and 4 bases stayed unmatched. This CDR3 is CASSTQGITGELFF. In nucleotides, the CDR3 is TGTGCCAGCAGTACACAGGGGATCACCGGGGAGCTGTTTTTT.

This clonotype occurred a few times. The chain links TRBV28 to TRBJ2-2; TRBD1 agrees at 7 bases. CDR3 length: 16 residues. The germline V gene has CDR1 MDHEN and CDR2 SYDVKM. The junction had 9 bases not matched to a gene; V was cut back by 7 bases and J by 1 base. CDR3 residues: CASTRSTGMNTGELFF. The CDR3 DNA is TGTGCCAGCACCCGATCGACAGGGATGAACACCGGGGAGCTGTTTTTT.

The chain links TRBV11-2 to TRBJ2-1, with D unclear. Germline V gives CDR1 SGHAT, CDR2 FQNNGV. Trimming took off 5 bases at V and 5 bases at J, with 13 bases between the two ends. The CDR3 length is 14 residues. The CDR3, as DNA: TGTGCCAGCAGCGACGACATAAGCGACAATGAGCAGTTCTTC. Encoded protein: CASSDDISDNEQFF.

The chain couples TRBV25-1 to TRBJ2-5, with D maybe TRBD1 (5 bases). Trimming pared 5 bases from V and 5 bases from J, leaving 9 bases between. Germline loops: CDR1 MGHDK, CDR2 SYGVNS. The CDR3 consists of 12 residues. The CDR3 DNA sequence: TGTGCCAGCAGTCAGGGCCCGGAGACCCAGTACTTC. Its protein is CASSQGPETQYF. The complete variable domain, with remaining parts taken from reference TRBV25-1 and TRBJ2-5, reads EADIYQTPRYLVIGTGKKITLECSQTMGHDKMYWYQQDPGMELHLIHYSYGVNSTEKGDLSSESTVSRIRTEHFPLTLESARPSHTSQYLCASSQGPETQYFGPGTRLLVL.

This clonotype was seen more than once but under ten times. The rearrangement links TRBV20-1 to TRBJ1-2, with 10 positions matching TRBD1. From germline, CDR1 is DFQATT and CDR2 SNEGSKA (reference sequence). The V and J ends lost 6 bases and 7 bases, in that order; junction bases with no gene match: 8. The CDR3 extends over 13 amino acids. The CDR3 bases are TGCAGTGCAACTCCGGGACAGGGGTTTGGCTACACCTTC. It encodes CSATPGQGFGYTF.

This clonotype was observed at least ten times. The chain employs TRBV5-6 and TRBJ1-2, with D maybe TRBD1 (6 bases). This CDR3 comprises 15 residues. Trimming took off 4 bases at V and 4 bases at J, with 17 bases between the two ends. The germline CDR1 and CDR2 sequences are SGHDT and YYEEEE. CDR3 loop: CASSQDRSWSYGYTF. The CDR3 coding sequence is TGTGCCAGCAGCCAAGACAGGTCTTGGAGCTATGGCTACACCTTC.

This clonotype has a handful of counts. V usage is TRBV6-5 and J usage is TRBJ2-7, with 7 bases lining up with TRBD1. Trimming took 4 bases from V and 4 from J; bases not matched to a gene: 7. Per germline, CDR1 MNHEY and CDR2 SVGAGI. CDR3 size: 14 residues. The DNA for the CDR3 is TGTGCCAGCAGTTCTACAGGGGTGTGGTACGAGCAGTACTTC. This translates into CASSSTGVWYEQYF.

CDR3 loop: CASSLGASGGRETQYF. Here the CDR3 DNA reads TGTGCCAGCAGTTTAGGGGCTAGCGGGGGAAGAGAGACCCAGTACTTC. V gene TRBV12-3 or TRBV12-4 combines with J gene TRBJ2-5; the match to TRBD2 covers 10 bases. The V and J ends lost 1 base and 4 bases, in that order; junction bases with no gene match: 6. CDR3 length equals 16 residues.

This clonotype showed up just a few times. The chain is built from TRBV4-3 and TRBJ2-7; 7 bases map to TRBD2. The V segment lost 0 bases and the J segment 6 bases; nucleotides outside the gene matches: 8. Germline V CDR1 and CDR2: LGHNA, YSLEER. This CDR3 is 15 amino acids long. This CDR3 reads CASSQDLGGRSEQYF. CDR3 DNA: TGCGCCAGCAGCCAAGATCTTGGCGGGAGATCCGAGCAGTACTTC.

The table lists this clonotype with a few counts. The chain recombines TRBV9 with TRBJ1-4; 8 bases are shared with TRBD1. This CDR3 has 15 residues. V gave up 3 bases and J gave up 8 bases; unmatched junction bases: 9. Germline CDR1 is SGDLS and CDR2 is YYNGEE. CDR3 sequence: CASSATGGRDEKLFF. The CDR3 region has the DNA TGTGCCAGCAGCGCCACAGGGGGAAGAGACGAAAAACTGTTTTTT.

The V gene is TRBV12-3 or TRBV12-4, the J gene TRBJ2-2; 9 bases fit TRBD1. The CDR3 runs 16 residues. The junction had 6 bases not matched to a gene; V was cut back by 3 bases and J by 4 bases. The CDR3 loop is CASSFGGTGITGELFF. In DNA form, the CDR3 reads TGTGCCAGCAGTTTTGGCGGGACAGGGATCACCGGGGAGCTGTTTTTT.

This clonotype was observed a few times. As DNA, the CDR3 is TGTGCCAGCAGTTCGGGGACAGGGGTCCGGGAAAAACTGTTTTTT. Translation gives CASSSGTGVREKLFF. V usage is TRBV6-5 and J usage is TRBJ1-4, with 10 bases fitting TRBD1. The CDR3 consists of 15 residues. V dropped 4 bases and J dropped 8; count of bases not matched to a gene: 7. Germline CDR1 is MNHEY and CDR2 is SVGAGI.

Many counts were recorded for this clonotype. The rearrangement links TRBV5-1 to TRBJ2-7, with D perhaps TRBD1 (5 bases). Germline V gene data show CDR1 as SGHRS and CDR2 as YFSETQ. V lost 0 bases to trimming and J lost 0 bases, with 7 bases between them. The CDR3 runs to 14 residues. The CDR3 bases are TGCGCCAGCAGCTTGGACAGGAGCTCCTACGAGCAGTACTTC. Its protein is CASSLDRSSYEQYF.

The J gene is TRBJ1-4, the V gene TRBV6-1, with TRBD1 matching over 7 bases. Germline assignment: CDR1 MNHNS and CDR2 SASEGT. The CDR3 covers 14 residues. V was pared by 4 bases and J by 6 bases, with 5 bases of the junction left unmatched. The CDR3 sequence: CASSARGRHEKLFF. The CDR3 region has the DNA TGTGCCAGCAGTGCTAGGGGGCGTCATGAAAAACTGTTTTTT.

This clonotype was counted a few times. V usage is TRBV27 and J usage is TRBJ2-2, with D uncertain. Trimming took off 6 bases at V and 7 bases at J, with 15 bases between the two ends. The germline V gene encodes CDR1 MNHEY and CDR2 SMNVEV (reference sequence). The CDR3 sequence is 14 residues long. CDR3 residues: CASRPGQANGELFF. The CDR3 region has the DNA TGTGCCAGCAGACCGGGCCAGGCGAACGGGGAGCTGTTTTTT.

The rearrangement joins TRBV28 to TRBJ2-3; no definite D call. CDR3 length: 15 amino acids. The V end was cut by 7 bases, the J end by 1 base, with 15 bases between. Germline V CDR1 and CDR2: MDHEN, SYDVKM. The CDR3 region is CASTPPGLGTDTQYF. The CDR3 nucleotides read TGTGCCAGCACCCCCCCGGGCCTAGGCACAGATACGCAGTATTTT. The full variable domain, completed using reference TRBV28 and TRBJ2-3, is DVKVTQSSRYLVKRTGEKVFLECVQDMDHENMFWYRQDPGLGLRLIYFSYDVKMKEKGDIPEGYSVSREKKERFSLILESASTNQTSMYLCASTPPGLGTDTQYFGPGTRLTVL.

The chain employs TRBV20-1 and TRBJ2-1; D tentatively reads TRBD1 or TRBD2 (6 bases each). With 3 bases removed from V and 3 bases from J, the gap between germline ends came to 15 bases. The CDR3 contains 15 residues. CDR1 and CDR2 (germline): DFQATT, SNEGSKA (reference sequence). The CDR3 region has the DNA TGCAGTGCTAGTGCTCCGGGGGCCGACTACAATGAGCAGTTCTTC. Translated, it gives CSASAPGADYNEQFF.

This clonotype was found a few times. This chain uses TRBV11-2 with TRBJ2-3; D is unclear. The CDR3 loop spans 14 amino acids. V lost 0 bases and J lost 4, with 8 bases in between. The germline V gene encodes CDR1 SGHAT and CDR2 FQNNGV. The chain's CDR3 is CASSLEYGPDTQYF. The CDR3 bases are TGTGCCAGCAGCTTAGAGTATGGGCCAGATACGCAGTATTTT.

This clonotype was found a few times. The chain couples TRBV5-5 to TRBJ2-5, with 12 bases fitting TRBD2. From germline, CDR1 is SGHKS and CDR2 YYEKEE (reference sequence). The CDR3 covers 16 residues. V lost 3 bases and J lost 4; bases outside the gene matches: 7. CDR3 sequence: CASSSAPTSGRETQYF. Written as DNA, the CDR3 is TGTGCCAGCAGCTCGGCCCCGACTAGCGGGAGAGAGACCCAGTACTTC. Full variable domain (rest looked up from reference TRBV5-5 and TRBJ2-5): DAGVTQSPTHLIKTRGQQVTLRCSPISGHKSVSWYQQVLGQGPQFIFQYYEKEERGRGNFPDRFSARQFPNYSSELNVNALLLGDSALYLCASSSAPTSGRETQYFGPGTRLLVL.

This clonotype was detected a few times. The V gene is TRBV20-1, the J gene TRBJ2-4, with 7 bases lining up with TRBD2. The germline V gene has CDR1 DFQATT and CDR2 SNEGSKA (reference sequence). V was pared by 3 bases and J by 2 bases, with 7 bases of the junction left unmatched. The CDR3 is 15 amino acids. The DNA of the CDR3 is TGCAGTGCTAGGCGGACGACTAGCCCCAAAAACATTCAGTACTTC. It translates to CSARRTTSPKNIQYF.

The chain joins TRBV10-3 to TRBJ2-5, with 7 bases aligning to TRBD1. The CDR3 is made up of 11 amino acids. V lost 0 bases and J lost 11; bases outside the gene matches: 0. The V gene's germline CDR1 is ENHRY and CDR2 SYGVKD. In DNA form, the CDR3 reads TGTGCCATCAGTGAGTCGGGACAGCAGTACTTC. Its translation: CAISESGQQYF.

Of note for this clonotype: A much bigger clone sits one base away, suggesting this may be a read error. No conserved phenylalanine or tryptophan is present at the end of the CDR3, so a read error is the likely explanation. The chain is built from TRBV29-1 and TRBJ1-1; tentatively, D is TRBD1 (6 bases). This CDR3 comprises 13 residues. Looked up from germline, CDR1 is SQVTM and CDR2 is ANQGSEA. Trimming shortened V by 6 bases and J by 2 bases, and 13 bases separated the two germline ends. In DNA form, the CDR3 reads TGCAGCGTGGTTGGACAGTTCAACACTGAAGCTTTCTTA. It translates to CSVVGQFNTEAFL.

This clonotype occurred a few times. The rearrangement uses TRBV7-6 and TRBJ2-3, with 9 bases identical to TRBD2. The V and J ends lost 1 base and 2 bases, in that order; junction bases with no gene match: 4. This CDR3 contains 16 residues. Germline V CDR1 and CDR2: SGHVS, FNYEAQ. DNA of the CDR3: TGTGCCAGCAGCTTAGGTAGCGGGGGACACACAGATACGCAGTATTTT. The encoded protein is CASSLGSGGHTDTQYF. Variable domain in full (rest from reference TRBV7-6 and TRBJ2-3): GAGVSQSPRYKVTKRGQDVALRCDPISGHVSLYWYRQALGQGPEFLTYFNYEAQQDKSGLPNDRFSAERPEGSISTLTIQRTEQRDSAMYRCASSLGSGGHTDTQYFGPGTRLTVL.

Comments on this clonotype: An end of the junction differs from the germline gene, which may be a read error. This sequence joins TRBV28 and TRBJ2-7; tentatively, D is TRBD1 (5 bases). The CDR3 contains 15 residues. The V gene's germline CDR1 is MDHEN and CDR2 SYDVKM. CDR3 region: CASSLFQGVPYGQYF. The CDR3 DNA reads as TGTGCCAGCAGTTTATTCCAGGGTGTTCCCTACGGGCAGTACTTC.